These 17 T cell receptor beta chains were sequenced from one sample in a study of blood T cell repertoires in COVID-19. Profiling relied on immunoSEQ multiplex PCR, and the TCRdb table lists in-frame clones only, not all of them. This sample has roughly 250,000 clones, with over 75% found just once. Sequencing used peripheral blood. Receptors were obtained from a human donor in a cohort sampled during active COVID-19.

The chain carries TRBV9 and TRBJ2-1; perhaps TRBD2 as D (5 bases). This CDR3 has 17 amino acids. Germline lookup yields CDR1 SGDLS and CDR2 YYNGEE. V lost 0 bases to trimming and J lost 0 bases, with 13 bases between them. The CDR3 DNA is TGTGCCAGCAGCGTAGCTGGGCTAGGGAGCTCCTACAATGAGCAGTTCTTC. Protein product: CASSVAGLGSSYNEQFF.

This clone has just a few counts. The chain employs TRBV12-3 or TRBV12-4 and TRBJ1-1; no firm D call. Trimming took 5 bases from V and 7 from J, leaving 8 bases between them. The CDR3 length is 11 residues. CDR3 DNA: TGTGCCAGCAGTCGCCAGTATGAAGCTTTCTTT. As protein: CASSRQYEAFF.

The chain joins TRBV18 to TRBJ2-5; D remains unclear. Germline CDR1 is KGHSH and CDR2 is LQKENI. This CDR3 is built from 13 residues. Deletions cut 0 bases from V and 5 bases from J, with 7 bases between. CDR3 DNA sequence: TGTGCCAGCTCACCACCGGTGGAGGAGACCCAGTACTTC. Protein sequence: CASSPPVEETQYF.

This clone came up a few times. The J gene is TRBJ2-7, the V gene TRBV5-1; 10 bases are shared with TRBD1. The CDR3 consists of 18 residues. The V gene end was trimmed by 0 bases and the J gene end by 2 bases; junction bases not matched to a gene: 11. Per germline, CDR1 SGHRS and CDR2 YFSETQ. The CDR3 protein is CASSLETLPGTGAYEQYF. The CDR3 DNA is TGCGCCAGCAGCTTGGAAACCCTACCCGGGACAGGGGCCTACGAGCAGTACTTC.

V usage is TRBV5-4 and J usage is TRBJ2-3, with TRBD1 matching 7 bases. J was trimmed by 2 bases and V by 0 bases; bases with no gene match: 9. Germline lookup yields CDR1 SGHNT and CDR2 YYREEE (reference sequence). There are 17 residues in the CDR3. This CDR3 reads CASSLEPGQSYTDTQYF. Here the CDR3 DNA reads TGTGCCAGCAGCTTGGAGCCGGGACAGAGTTACACAGATACGCAGTATTTT.

This chain links TRBV6-5 with TRBJ1-3; 9 bases are shared with TRBD1. This CDR3 comprises 15 residues. V shed 8 bases and J 3 bases; nucleotides not matched to a gene: 8. Germline CDR1 MNHEY, CDR2 SVGAGI. Here the CDR3 DNA reads TGTGCCAGCCGGGTACAGACAGGGGGTGGAAACACCATATATTTT. Protein product: CASRVQTGGGNTIYF.

The J gene is TRBJ1-6, the V gene TRBV5-1; 7 nucleotides match TRBD1. Germline assignment: CDR1 SGHRS and CDR2 YFSETQ. The CDR3 has 18 residues. V was clipped by 1 base and J by 7 bases; unmatched bases: 14. CDR3 sequence reads: CASSLKGYRRDSNSPLHF. The CDR3 DNA sequence: TGCGCCAGCAGCTTGAAGGGGTATAGACGGGACAGCAATTCACCCCTCCACTTT.

V is TRBV28 and J is TRBJ2-6; maybe TRBD1 (5 bases). CDR1 is MDHEN, CDR2 SYDVKM, per germline. The CDR3 spans 17 residues. V was pared by 3 bases and J by 0 bases, with 12 bases between. Here the CDR3 reads CASSFGRVYSGANVLTF. The CDR3, as DNA: TGTGCCAGCAGTTTTGGCAGGGTTTACTCTGGGGCCAACGTCCTGACTTTC.

Details on this clone: Other DNA sequences in this specimen translate into the identical CDR3. The chain recombines TRBV6-1 with TRBJ1-5; the D is unclear. Trimming removed 1 base at V and 1 base at J, with 5 bases between. The CDR3 has 14 residues. Germline values: CDR1 MNHNS, CDR2 SASEGT. For the CDR3, the DNA is TGTGCCAGCAGTGAAGGGCTGAGCAATCAGCCCCAGCATTTT. It codes for CASSEGLSNQPQHF.

The rearrangement joins TRBV7-9 to TRBJ1-3, with D hard to call. Germline V gene data show CDR1 as SEHNR and CDR2 as FQNEAQ (reference sequence). The CDR3 runs 15 residues. V gave up 1 base and J gave up 4 bases, with 11 bases separating them. The CDR3 region is CASSLEGGHGNTIYF. CDR3 DNA: TGTGCCAGCAGCTTAGAGGGAGGGCACGGAAACACCATATATTTT.

V is TRBV4-2 and J is TRBJ2-5, with 7 bases matching TRBD2. The CDR3 extends over 16 amino acids. The germline V gene encodes CDR1 LGHNA and CDR2 YNFKEQ. V shed 4 bases and J 4 bases; nucleotides not matched to a gene: 12. DNA for the CDR3: TGTGCCAGCAGCCGGGGCGGGAGTGACAAGGGAGAGACCCAGTACTTC. It translates to CASSRGGSDKGETQYF.

Notes on this clone: The identical CDR3 is also encoded by other nucleotide sequences in the sample. V and J are TRBV6-5 and TRBJ1-3; TRBD1 agrees at 9 bases. This CDR3 has 15 amino acids. In germline, CDR1 is MNHEY, CDR2 SVGAGI. V gave up 6 bases and J gave up 4 bases; unmatched junction bases: 7. In DNA form, the CDR3 reads TGTGCCAGCAGATTAGGACAGGGGTCCGGAAACACCATATATTTT. Translating it yields CASRLGQGSGNTIYF.

The J gene is TRBJ2-4, the V gene TRBV24-1; D gene unclear. V was pared by 3 bases and J by 14 bases, with 10 bases between. Germline V gene data show CDR1 as KGHDR and CDR2 as SFDVKD. The CDR3 contains 11 residues. This CDR3 reads CATSDTLRKYF. The CDR3 DNA reads TGTGCCACCAGTGATACACTAAGAAAGTACTTC.

The rearrangement uses TRBV19 and TRBJ1-1, with D possibly matching TRBD1 (6 bases). This CDR3 has 15 amino acids. CDR1 and CDR2 (germline): LNHDA, SQIVND (reference sequence). The V end was cut by 1 base, the J end by 0 bases, with 9 bases between. CDR3 bases: TGTGCCAGTAGTATAGGACAGGCAATGAACACTGAAGCTTTCTTT. Translated: CASSIGQAMNTEAFF.

The chain joins TRBV29-1 to TRBJ2-2, with D perhaps matching TRBD2 (5 bases). The length of the CDR3 is 14 residues. Per germline, CDR1 SQVTM and CDR2 ANQGSEA. With 6 bases removed from V and 1 base from J, the gap between germline ends came to 12 bases. The CDR3 DNA reads TGCAGCGTGCGGGTAGGATTGAACACCGGGGAGCTGTTTTTT. Protein: CSVRVGLNTGELFF.

This clone was counted a single time. The chain combines TRBV19 with TRBJ1-1; 9 nucleotides match TRBD1. The CDR3 has 18 residues. J was trimmed by 4 bases and V by 5 bases; bases with no gene match: 17. Germline CDR1 LNHDA, CDR2 SQIVND (reference sequence). The CDR3 DNA reads TGTGCCAGTAGTCCTAACCCGGGACAGGGAGTCGGGAGCACTGAAGCTTTCTTT. This encodes CASSPNPGQGVGSTEAFF.

This clone has only one observation. The rearrangement links TRBV6-1 to TRBJ2-3; the match to TRBD2 covers 7 bases. Germline V CDR1 and CDR2: MNHNS, SASEGT. CDR3 length: 15 amino acids. V lost 2 bases to trimming and J lost 4 bases; unmatched junction nucleotides: 6. The DNA of the CDR3 is TGTGCCAGCAGTGAAAGCTGGACTAGATCAGATACGCAGTATTTT. Amino acids: CASSESWTRSDTQYF.